The 21 T cell receptor beta chains given below trace back to one sample, sequenced in a study of CD8+ T cells in alopecia areata. The CD4+ cells of about five biomarker-study patients went through sorting. This sorting yielded CD25+CD127- cells. Isolated RNA was reverse transcribed into cDNA used as the sequencing template. Method: immunoSEQ multiplex PCR; TCRdb's copy keeps in-frame clones and lacks some. This sample yields around 36,000 clones, of which roughly half are seen a single time; under 2% belongs to the top ten. Sequenced input: CD4+ Tregs sorted from blood. The receptors originated from a human donor with alopecia areata.

By proportion, this clone is medium-sized. The same CDR3 arises from other DNA sequences in this sample as well. The chain combines TRBV12-5 with TRBJ1-2; D call uncertain. Trimming removed 3 bases from V and 5 bases from J, with 7 bases in between. The CDR3 spans 12 residues. Germline V CDR1 and CDR2: LGHNT, FRNRAP. As DNA, the CDR3 is TGTGCTAGTGGTTTTAGTGGATATGGCTACACCTTC. This translates into CASGFSGYGYTF.

Within the sample, this clone is medium-sized. The chain links TRBV7-8 to TRBJ2-7; 8 bases are a match to TRBD1. V dropped 3 bases and J dropped 2; count of bases not matched to a gene: 3. CDR1 is SGHVS, CDR2 FQNEAQ, per germline. The CDR3 covers 14 residues. The CDR3 is CASSLTGQAYEQYF. The CDR3 nucleotides are TGTGCCAGCAGCTTGACGGGACAGGCCTACGAGCAGTACTTC.

The chain combines TRBV6-6 with TRBJ2-1; D perhaps matches TRBD1 (5 bases). The CDR3 contains 14 residues. Trimming took 7 bases from V and 7 from J, leaving 17 bases between them. Germline CDR1 is MNHNY and CDR2 is SVGAGI (reference sequence). In DNA form, the CDR3 reads TGTGCCAGCAAGGGTACGACAGCTTCAAATGAGCAGTTCTTC. Its translation is CASKGTTASNEQFF.

This chain links TRBV30 with TRBJ2-1; 12 bases map to TRBD2. The CDR3 has 15 residues. Trimming took 3 bases from V and 6 from J; bases not matched to a gene: 6. The germline V gene encodes CDR1 GTSNPN and CDR2 SVGIG (reference sequence). The CDR3 coding sequence is TGTGCCTGGAGGACTAGCGGGAGATTGGTCAATGAGCAGTTCTTC. Translated: CAWRTSGRLVNEQFF.

CDR3 in amino acids: CASSESGGRLGEAFF. The CDR3 bases are TGCGCCAGCAGTGAGTCTGGAGGCAGGTTGGGTGAAGCTTTCTTT. V and J are TRBV10-1 and TRBJ1-1; D unclear. CDR3 length: 15 amino acids. The V end lost 0 bases, the J end lost 7 bases, and 15 bases lay between the germline ends. Per germline, CDR1 WNHNN and CDR2 SYGVQD (reference sequence).

CDR3 region: CASSPSLAGSLEETQYF. CDR3 sequence (DNA): TGTGCCAGCAGCCCCTCGCTAGCGGGAAGTTTAGAAGAGACCCAGTACTTC. The rearrangement joins TRBV9 to TRBJ2-5; 9 bases fit TRBD2. Germline loops: CDR1 SGDLS, CDR2 YYNGEE. This CDR3 has 17 amino acids. V gave up 4 bases and J gave up 3 bases; unmatched junction bases: 13.

The V gene is TRBV5-1, the J gene TRBJ1-1; TRBD1 is a possible D gene (5 bases). The germline V gene has CDR1 SGHRS and CDR2 YFSETQ. The V end lost 7 bases, the J end lost 4 bases, and 20 bases lay between the germline ends. The length of the CDR3 is 15 residues. In DNA, the CDR3 is TGCGCCAGCCACCCCTCGCCCAGCGGGGGCACTGAAGCTTTCTTT. Its protein product is CASHPSPSGGTEAFF.

In this sample, this clone turned up a few times. CDR3 coding DNA: TGTGCCAGCAGCTGGGGCATGTCCTACGAGCAGTACTTC. Its translation is CASSWGMSYEQYF. The V and J genes are TRBV7-8 and TRBJ2-7; perhaps TRBD1 as D (5 bases). The CDR3 contains 13 residues. Germline V lookup: CDR1 SGHVS, CDR2 FQNEAQ. V lost 4 bases and J lost 1, with 8 bases in between.

This chain connects TRBV6-5 to TRBJ2-7; possibly TRBD2 for D (5 bases). The CDR3 is 13 residues long. Trimming cost V 5 bases and J 0 bases, with 8 bases left between them. The germline V gene has CDR1 MNHEY and CDR2 SVGAGI. The CDR3 region has the DNA TGTGCCAGCAGTAGAACTAGCTCCTACGAGCAGTACTTC. This gives the protein CASSRTSSYEQYF.

Only a few counts were recorded for this clone. The rearrangement links TRBV4-3 to TRBJ2-2; D may be TRBD2 (5 bases). The CDR3 extends over 15 amino acids. Trimming left V 1 base short and J 5 bases short, with 11 bases between. The germline V gene encodes CDR1 LGHNA and CDR2 YSLEER. CDR3 in DNA: TGCGCCAGCAGCCAAGCATCTCGGGGTACCGGGGAGCTGTTTTTT. Protein sequence: CASSQASRGTGELFF.

Only one count was recorded for this clone. This rearrangement joins TRBV2 to TRBJ1-1; no clear D. Germline V gene sequence: CDR1 SNHLY, CDR2 FYNNEI. This CDR3 comprises 14 residues. V was pared by 5 bases and J by 10 bases, with 20 bases between. CDR3 sequence reads: CASSREFSDRGAFF. CDR3 in DNA: TGTGCCAGCAGTCGGGAATTCAGTGATCGAGGAGCTTTCTTT. Complete variable domain (other parts from reference TRBV2 and TRBJ1-1): EPEVTQTPSHQVTQMGQEVILRCVPISNHLYFYWYRQILGQKVEFLVSFYNNEISEKSEIFDDQFSVERPDGSNFTLKIRSTKLEDSAMYFCASSREFSDRGAFFGQGTRLTVV.

The V gene is TRBV29-1, the J gene TRBJ2-1, with 11 bases lining up with TRBD1. CDR1 SQVTM and CDR2 ANQGSEA come from the germline V gene. CDR3 size: 14 residues. With 6 bases clipped from V and 7 bases from J, the junction kept 8 bases outside the gene matches. This chain's CDR3 is CSVNRGTGGNEQFF. For the CDR3, the DNA is TGCAGCGTAAATAGAGGGACAGGGGGAAATGAGCAGTTCTTC.

The chain uses TRBV7-9 and TRBJ1-2; 7 bases are shared with TRBD1. The J segment lost 6 bases and the V segment lost 4 bases, leaving 5 bases of the junction unmatched. Germline V CDR1 and CDR2: SEHNR, FQNEAQ (reference sequence). The CDR3 has 13 residues. CDR3 sequence: CASSSHRGDGYTF. The CDR3 nucleotides read TGTGCCAGCAGCTCCCACAGGGGCGATGGCTACACCTTC.

The chain recombines TRBV28 with TRBJ1-2, with a weak D call TRBD1 (5 bases). CDR3 length equals 16 residues. CDR1 and CDR2 (germline): MDHEN, SYDVKM. Trimming removed 0 bases from V and 8 bases from J, with 19 bases in between. The CDR3 sequence: CASSLWSPGEKGGYTF. CDR3 DNA: TGTGCCAGCAGTTTATGGTCCCCGGGGGAAAAGGGCGGCTACACCTTC.

The chain joins TRBV5-6 to TRBJ2-5; 7 nucleotides agree with TRBD1. CDR1 and CDR2 (germline): SGHDT, YYEEEE. The CDR3 spans 14 residues. J lost 2 bases, V lost 4 bases, and 5 bases had no gene match. CDR3 sequence reads: CASSPGQNQETQYF. The CDR3 nucleotides read TGTGCCAGCAGCCCGGGACAGAATCAAGAGACCCAGTACTTC.

The chain employs TRBV2 and TRBJ2-5; D possibly corresponds to TRBD2 (6 bases). This CDR3 spans 13 amino acids. V shed 6 bases and J shed 5 bases, with 13 bases lying between them. Germline CDR1 is SNHLY and CDR2 is FYNNEI. The CDR3 loop is CASRAAGLETQYF. The CDR3 nucleotides read TGTGCCAGCAGAGCGGCGGGATTGGAGACCCAGTACTTC.

This rearrangement joins TRBV10-2 to TRBJ1-2; D is perhaps TRBD1 (6 bases). V gave up 9 bases and J gave up 3 bases, with 11 bases separating them. The germline V gene has CDR1 WSHSY and CDR2 SAAADI. This CDR3 is built from 12 residues. As DNA, the CDR3 is TGCGCCAGAGAAACAGGGTACTATGGCTACACCTTC. Its translation: CARETGYYGYTF.

The chain couples TRBV5-1 to TRBJ2-7, with D perhaps TRBD1 or TRBD2 (7 bases each). CDR1 and CDR2 (germline): SGHRS, YFSETQ. The CDR3 runs 19 residues. V dropped 4 bases and J dropped 5 bases, with 31 bases sitting between them. The CDR3 loop is CASSPHAQLTGNSGNEQYF. The CDR3 DNA follows: TGCGCCAGCAGCCCCCACGCCCAGTTGACAGGGAACAGCGGGAACGAGCAGTACTTC.

The rearrangement joins TRBV9 to TRBJ2-1; 11 nucleotides agree with TRBD2. The CDR3 has 16 residues. Germline V CDR1 and CDR2: SGDLS, YYNGEE. With V trimmed by 0 bases and J by 7 bases, 6 bases remained unmatched. In DNA, the CDR3 is TGTGCCAGCAGCGTAGCGGGACTAGCGGTCTCAAATGAGCAGTTCTTC. Its protein is CASSVAGLAVSNEQFF.

This clone was counted only a few times. The DNA of the CDR3 is TGTGCCAGCAGCCCGGGGGCCGGCGCGAGCACTGAAGCTTTCTTT. The encoded protein is CASSPGAGASTEAFF. The gene calls are TRBV7-9 and TRBJ1-1, with a weak D call TRBD1 (6 bases). CDR1 and CDR2 (germline): SEHNR, FQNEAQ (reference sequence). Trimming cost V 5 bases and J 4 bases, with 17 bases left between them. The CDR3 spans 15 residues.

The chain has TRBV6-6 and TRBJ2-3, with D hard to call. The V end lost 4 bases, the J end lost 2 bases, and 7 bases lay between the germline ends. The CDR3 contains 13 residues. Per the germline V gene, CDR1 is MNHNY and CDR2 is SVGAGI (reference sequence). CDR3 region: CASSWHHTDTQYF. DNA for the CDR3: TGTGCCAGCAGTTGGCACCACACAGATACGCAGTATTTT.